The 19 T cell receptor beta chains reported below all come from one sample, sequenced in a study of beta chain features in type 1 diabetes. The investigators reverse transcribed all of the isolated RNA, so they sequenced expressed TCRB transcripts. Assay used: immunoSEQ multiplex PCR; TCRdb lists only in-frame clones, some missing. The sample records roughly 240,000 clones, around 65% being singletons. Sequencing was carried out using naive CD4+ T cells from blood. The receptors stem from a man younger than 45 in good health.

This chain connects TRBV14 to TRBJ2-1; D uncertain. The length of the CDR3 is 13 residues. V lost 3 bases and J 8 bases, leaving 11 bases between the germline ends. The germline CDR1 and CDR2 sequences are SGHDN and FVKESK. The CDR3 loop is CASSQQLGDEQFF. The CDR3, as DNA: TGTGCCAGCAGCCAGCAACTGGGCGATGAGCAGTTCTTC.

V usage is TRBV30 and J usage is TRBJ2-5; no definite D call. V was shortened by 0 bases and J by 3 bases, with 11 bases between the two germline ends. The germline gives CDR1 GTSNPN, CDR2 SVGIG (reference sequence). The CDR3 is made up of 14 amino acids. The CDR3 DNA reads as TGTGCCTGGAGTGTAGGCGGCCTTAAAGAGACCCAGTACTTC. Residues: CAWSVGGLKETQYF.

This clone was counted only a few times. This specimen includes other DNA sequences encoding the same CDR3. This chain links TRBV18 with TRBJ2-7; 11 nucleotides agree with TRBD2. The germline CDR1 and CDR2 sequences are KGHSH and LQKENI. CDR3 length equals 13 residues. J gave up 7 bases and V 3 bases, and 2 bases lay outside the gene matches. The CDR3 here is CASSPGLAGEQYF. The CDR3 nucleotides are TGTGCCAGCTCACCCGGACTAGCGGGTGAGCAGTACTTC.

V is TRBV4-2 and J is TRBJ2-5; no definite D call. The V and J ends lost 1 base and 3 bases respectively, with 12 bases between them. Germline CDR1 reads LGHNA; CDR2 reads YNFKEQ. The length of the CDR3 is 15 residues. The CDR3 nucleotides are TGTGCCAGCAGCCAAGGAAGTACAGTTGAAGAGACCCAGTACTTC. Translating gives CASSQGSTVEETQYF.

V usage is TRBV5-1 and J usage is TRBJ2-4, with D tentatively TRBD1 (6 bases). The CDR3 covers 16 residues. Trimming pared 0 bases from V and 6 bases from J, leaving 16 bases between. The germline gives CDR1 SGHRS, CDR2 YFSETQ. CDR3 protein: CASSLGPDRSGNIQYF. CDR3 nucleotide sequence: TGCGCCAGCAGCTTGGGACCTGACAGGTCGGGAAACATTCAGTACTTC.

The chain employs TRBV30 and TRBJ1-1; D may be TRBD1 (5 bases). The CDR3 contains 14 residues. Trimming took 3 bases from V and 1 from J, leaving 12 bases between them. The germline gives CDR1 GTSNPN, CDR2 SVGIG (reference sequence). CDR3 in amino acids: CAWRGDGENTEAFF. As DNA, the CDR3 is TGTGCCTGGAGGGGGGATGGAGAGAACACTGAAGCTTTCTTT.

The J gene is TRBJ2-1, the V gene TRBV30; TRBD1 aligns across 7 bases. V lost 5 bases, J lost 10 bases, and 17 bases stayed unmatched. This CDR3 is 15 amino acids long. Germline-derived CDR1 and CDR2 are GTSNPN and SVGIG (reference sequence). DNA of the CDR3: TGTGCCTGGTACCGACAGGGAATCGTGGTTGGGGAGCAGTTCTTC. Protein sequence: CAWYRQGIVVGEQFF.

The chain carries TRBV29-1 and TRBJ2-7; D perhaps matches TRBD2 (5 bases). The germline V and J ends were trimmed by 5 bases and 0 bases, with 14 bases remaining between them. The germline V gene encodes CDR1 SQVTM and CDR2 ANQGSEA. The CDR3 spans 14 residues. DNA of the CDR3: TGCAGCGTTCCGGGGAAGCATGACTCCTACGAGCAGTACTTC. This codes for CSVPGKHDSYEQYF.

The chain combines TRBV11-2 with TRBJ2-5; 7 positions match TRBD1. The CDR3 runs 14 residues. V was pared by 8 bases and J by 2 bases, with 8 bases of the junction left unmatched. The V gene's germline CDR1 is SGHAT and CDR2 FQNNGV. The CDR3 DNA sequence: TGTGCCAGCCTGGGACAGCCTGGACAAGAGACCCAGTACTTC. This sequence encodes CASLGQPGQETQYF.

This clone was detected only once. This chain connects TRBV30 to TRBJ1-1, with 9 bases fitting TRBD1. The CDR3 covers 15 residues. Germline assignment: CDR1 GTSNPN and CDR2 SVGIG (reference sequence). Losses at the gene ends were 2 bases for V and 4 bases for J; bases not matched to a gene: 8. This CDR3 reads CAWSPDRGAGTEAFF. The CDR3 DNA sequence: TGTGCCTGGAGTCCGGACAGGGGTGCCGGCACTGAAGCTTTCTTT.

This clone was seen a few times. This sequence joins TRBV30 and TRBJ2-5, with a tentative D call TRBD2 (6 bases). Between the trimmed V and J ends, which lost 5 bases and 5 bases, there was a span of 9 bases. Germline-derived CDR1 and CDR2 are GTSNPN and SVGIG (reference sequence). This CDR3 spans 11 amino acids. The DNA of the CDR3 is TGTGCCTGGTGGGCGGGGGAGACCCAGTACTTC. It is translated as CAWWAGETQYF.

The V and J genes are TRBV25-1 and TRBJ2-5, with D possibly being TRBD2 (6 bases). The V end was cut by 7 bases, the J end by 2 bases, with 26 bases between. The CDR3 is made up of 18 amino acids. Germline lookup yields CDR1 MGHDK and CDR2 SYGVNS. The CDR3 here is CASNPGSLWLASQETQYF. The CDR3 nucleotides read TGTGCCAGCAACCCAGGAAGTCTATGGCTAGCGTCGCAAGAGACCCAGTACTTC.

V is TRBV29-1 and J is TRBJ2-1, with TRBD2 as a possible D gene (5 bases). With 6 bases removed from V and 4 bases from J, the gap between germline ends came to 16 bases. CDR3 length: 14 residues. The germline gives CDR1 SQVTM, CDR2 ANQGSEA. The CDR3 here is CSVGIAKQYNEQFF. Written as DNA, the CDR3 is TGCAGCGTGGGGATAGCGAAACAATACAATGAGCAGTTCTTC.

J is TRBJ2-7 and V is TRBV4-3; TRBD2 aligns across 10 bases. The CDR3 is made up of 15 amino acids. In germline, CDR1 is LGHNA, CDR2 YSLEER. V gave up 4 bases and J gave up 6 bases; unmatched junction bases: 9. The chain's CDR3 is CASSLTSGRASEQYF. The CDR3, as DNA: TGCGCCAGCAGCCTAACCAGCGGGAGGGCCTCCGAGCAGTACTTC.

The rearrangement links TRBV25-1 to TRBJ2-7; TRBD1 aligns across 8 bases. V lost 5 bases, J lost 5 bases, and 8 bases stayed unmatched. Per the germline V gene, CDR1 is MGHDK and CDR2 is SYGVNS. This CDR3 region has 14 residues. This chain's CDR3 is CASSQPAGGHEQYF. In DNA form, the CDR3 reads TGTGCCAGCAGTCAGCCCGCAGGGGGCCACGAGCAGTACTTC.

The chain links TRBV29-1 to TRBJ2-1; perhaps D is TRBD1 or TRBD2 (5 bases each). The CDR3 runs 19 residues. The germline CDR1 and CDR2 sequences are SQVTM and ANQGSEA. The ends were cut back, 0 bases at V and 0 bases at J, with 21 bases in the middle. The CDR3 DNA sequence: TGCAGCGTTGAAGATCCCCGGGACGTAGGATGGGGCTCCTACAATGAGCAGTTCTTC. This gives the protein CSVEDPRDVGWGSYNEQFF.

Only a few counts were recorded for this clone. A read error may produce the germline difference seen at one junction end. The chain uses TRBV2 and TRBJ2-3, with D possibly matching TRBD1 (6 bases). There are 14 residues in the CDR3. The germline V gene has CDR1 SNHLY and CDR2 FYNNEI. The CDR3 here is CASSEGGPTDTQYF. Here the CDR3 DNA reads TGTGCCAGCAGCGAAGGGGGACCCACAGATACGCAGTATTTT.

The rearrangement links TRBV19 to TRBJ1-1; D is undetermined. Germline CDR1 is LNHDA and CDR2 is SQIVND (reference sequence). The CDR3 length is 15 residues. With 3 bases removed from V and 4 bases from J, the gap between germline ends came to 15 bases. In DNA form, the CDR3 reads TGTGCCAGTAGTATTTCGCCAGGAGCGTTCACTGAAGCTTTCTTT. This codes for CASSISPGAFTEAFF.

V gene TRBV30 combines with J gene TRBJ1-4; TRBD1 aligns across 9 bases. This CDR3 contains 14 residues. With V trimmed by 4 bases and J by 7 bases, 7 bases remained unmatched. The germline V gene has CDR1 GTSNPN and CDR2 SVGIG (reference sequence). The CDR3 nucleotides read TGTGCCTGGAACCCGGGACAGGGTATTGAAAAACTGTTTTTT. Translation: CAWNPGQGIEKLFF.